The 29 T cell receptor beta chains given below trace back to one sample, sequenced in a study of memory CD4+ T cells and cytomegalovirus serostatus. The sort gate was single viable CD3+CD4+CD8-CD45RO+ cells for memory CD4+ T cells. Clones were sequenced by immunoSEQ multiplex PCR, and TCRdb holds only the in-frame ones, with some missing. The sample carries about 59,000 clones, 81% recorded once. Sequencing used memory CD4+ T cells from blood. The receptor source for this set is an adult in good health and CMV-seronegative.

The genes are TRBV5-1 and TRBJ2-3, with D hard to call. CDR1 SGHRS and CDR2 YFSETQ come from the germline V gene. The CDR3 spans 13 residues. With 0 bases removed from V and 6 bases from J, the gap between germline ends came to 8 bases. In nucleotides, the CDR3 is TGCGCCAGCAGCTTGGCACTCGAGGATACGCAGTATTTT. Translated: CASSLALEDTQYF.

This clone has a handful of counts. The rearrangement uses TRBV7-8 and TRBJ1-5; the D gene is possibly TRBD1 (5 bases). This CDR3 comprises 14 residues. The germline V and J ends were trimmed by 1 base and 2 bases, with 6 bases remaining between them. Germline-derived CDR1 and CDR2 are SGHVS and FQNEAQ. The CDR3 DNA follows: TGTGCCAGCAGCTTAGTACAGGGCAATCAGCCCCAGCATTTT. It yields the protein CASSLVQGNQPQHF.

The V gene is TRBV7-3, the J gene TRBJ2-2; 10 nucleotides agree with TRBD2. The CDR3 sequence is 17 residues long. J gave up 5 bases and V 5 bases, and 11 bases lay outside the gene matches. Germline CDR1 is SGHTA and CDR2 is FQGTGA. Written as DNA, the CDR3 is TGTGCCAGCAGCCCAACCCGAGCGGGAGGGCGGACCGGGGAGCTGTTTTTT. Translation gives CASSPTRAGGRTGELFF.

The chain links TRBV5-6 to TRBJ1-5; 8 positions agree with TRBD1. In germline, CDR1 is SGHDT, CDR2 YYEEEE. This CDR3 spans 15 amino acids. J lost 7 bases, V lost 4 bases, and 10 bases had no gene match. In DNA, the CDR3 is TGTGCCAGCAGCAGGACAGGGTTGACAACGCAGCCCCAGCATTTT. It codes for CASSRTGLTTQPQHF.

The V and J genes are TRBV2 and TRBJ2-2; 7 nucleotides match TRBD2. The CDR3 loop spans 17 amino acids. Losses at the gene ends were 1 base for V and 0 bases for J; bases not matched to a gene: 5. In germline, CDR1 is SNHLY, CDR2 FYNNEI. Here the CDR3 DNA reads TGTGCCAGCAGTGAAGTAGCGGGCAGTGCGAACACCGGGGAGCTGTTTTTT. Its protein product is CASSEVAGSANTGELFF.

V is TRBV28 and J is TRBJ1-4; possibly TRBD1 for D (5 bases). Germline V CDR1 and CDR2: MDHEN, SYDVKM. This CDR3 comprises 14 residues. Deletions cut 3 bases from V and 8 bases from J, with 13 bases between. CDR3 bases: TGTGCCAGCAGTTTGGCAGGGTATTTAGAAAAACTGTTTTTT. Its translation is CASSLAGYLEKLFF.

The chain carries TRBV18 and TRBJ1-1; 7 bases match TRBD1. The CDR3 length is 16 residues. Trimming cost V 3 bases and J 1 base; bases outside gene matches: 8. Germline V gives CDR1 KGHSH, CDR2 LQKENI. CDR3 region: CASSPPGTAQNTEAFF. CDR3 coding DNA: TGTGCCAGCTCACCCCCTGGGACAGCACAGAACACTGAAGCTTTCTTT.

This chain links TRBV9 with TRBJ2-7, with TRBD2 matching 8 bases. The V gene's germline CDR1 is SGDLS and CDR2 YYNGEE. The CDR3 is 14 residues long. V was pared by 2 bases and J by 4 bases, with 5 bases of the junction left unmatched. DNA for the CDR3: TGTGCCAGCAGCGTTACGGGAGGGCGGTACGAGCAGTACTTC. As protein: CASSVTGGRYEQYF.

V and J are TRBV5-1 and TRBJ1-1; D uncertain. Trimming shortened V by 5 bases and J by 4 bases, and 9 bases separated the two germline ends. The germline gives CDR1 SGHRS, CDR2 YFSETQ. The CDR3 extends over 12 amino acids. CDR3 nucleotides: TGCGCCAGCAGTTTTGATACCACTGAAGCTTTCTTT. This translates into CASSFDTTEAFF.

This clone came up a few times. The V gene is TRBV28, the J gene TRBJ1-5; 7 bases fit TRBD1. The V gene end was trimmed by 8 bases and the J gene end by 4 bases; junction bases not matched to a gene: 8. Germline assignment: CDR1 MDHEN and CDR2 SYDVKM. This CDR3 has 14 amino acids. CDR3 nucleotides: TGTGCCAGCCGACGACAGGGTCCGAATCAGCCCCAGCATTTT. Encoded protein: CASRRQGPNQPQHF.

This clone has a single count. The chain recombines TRBV5-6 with TRBJ2-6; 7 bases align to TRBD1. The CDR3 length is 14 residues. Trimming took 5 bases from V and 3 from J; bases not matched to a gene: 2. Germline V gene sequence: CDR1 SGHDT, CDR2 YYEEEE. The CDR3: CASRGTDGANVLTF. In nucleotides, the CDR3 is TGTGCCAGCAGAGGGACAGATGGGGCCAACGTCCTGACTTTC.

This sequence joins TRBV30 and TRBJ1-1; possibly TRBD1 for D (5 bases). In germline, CDR1 is GTSNPN, CDR2 SVGIG (reference sequence). V was clipped by 0 bases and J by 7 bases, with 9 bases between them. This CDR3 comprises 12 residues. For the CDR3, the DNA is TGTGCCTGGAGTGTACAGGTCGGTGAAGCTTTCTTT. This translates into CAWSVQVGEAFF.

This clone was picked up a small number of times. The V and J genes are TRBV7-9 and TRBJ1-1, with D unresolved. Trimming left V 2 bases short and J 2 bases short, with 18 bases between. Germline V lookup: CDR1 SEHNR, CDR2 FQNEAQ (reference sequence). The CDR3 covers 17 residues. The CDR3 protein is CASSLFLYLAVNTEAFF. CDR3 in DNA: TGTGCCAGCAGCTTATTCTTATATTTAGCGGTAAACACTGAAGCTTTCTTT.

The chain employs TRBV19 and TRBJ1-1; D is undetermined. CDR3 length: 13 residues. Germline CDR1 reads LNHDA; CDR2 reads SQIVND (reference sequence). Trimming left V 4 bases short and J 1 base short, with 7 bases between. CDR3 residues: CASSTIPNTEAFF. The DNA for the CDR3 is TGTGCCAGTAGTACGATTCCGAACACTGAAGCTTTCTTT.

This clone was seen once. This chain connects TRBV7-6 to TRBJ2-7, with a tentative D call TRBD2 (5 bases). There are 13 residues in the CDR3. Looked up from germline, CDR1 is SGHVS and CDR2 is FNYEAQ. Trimming shortened V by 2 bases and J by 2 bases, and 7 bases separated the two germline ends. In DNA, the CDR3 is TGTGCCAGCAGCTTAACGGGAACCTACGAGCAGTACTTC. Translated, it gives CASSLTGTYEQYF.

This rearrangement joins TRBV19 to TRBJ1-1, with D perhaps matching TRBD1 (5 bases). This CDR3 region has 14 residues. Germline CDR1 reads LNHDA; CDR2 reads SQIVND (reference sequence). V lost 6 bases, J lost 1 base, and 12 bases lay in between. This CDR3 is CASSGFQGNTEAFF. The CDR3 bases are TGTGCCAGTAGCGGATTTCAGGGGAACACTGAAGCTTTCTTT. Full variable domain (missing parts from reference TRBV19 and TRBJ1-1): DGGITQSPKYLFRKEGQNVTLSCEQNLNHDAMYWYRQDPGQGLRLIYYSQIVNDFQKGDIAEGYSVSREKKESFPLTVTSAQKNPTAFYLCASSGFQGNTEAFFGQGTRLTVV.

V and J are TRBV5-1 and TRBJ1-3, with D uncertain. The CDR3 totals 16 residues. The ends were cut back, 0 bases at V and 0 bases at J, with 10 bases in the middle. Germline CDR1 SGHRS, CDR2 YFSETQ. Here the CDR3 DNA reads TGCGCCAGCAGCTTGGACGGGTTCATCTCTGGAAACACCATATATTTT. Its translation: CASSLDGFISGNTIYF.

With respect to this clone: The same CDR3 can be traced to other DNA sequences in this sample. The chain has TRBV11-2 and TRBJ2-3, with unresolved D. V shed 7 bases and J shed 2 bases, with 7 bases lying between them. CDR3 length equals 12 residues. CDR1 SGHAT and CDR2 FQNNGV come from the germline V gene. CDR3 sequence (DNA): TGTGCCAGCACCCCTTCCACAGATACGCAGTATTTT. Translation gives CASTPSTDTQYF.

The V gene is TRBV19, the J gene TRBJ2-3, with 11 bases identical to TRBD2. Germline V gives CDR1 LNHDA, CDR2 SQIVND (reference sequence). There are 18 residues in the CDR3. V dropped 5 bases and J dropped 1; count of bases not matched to a gene: 11. The CDR3 bases are TGTGCCAGTAGTCTAAAACTAGCGGGAGTGTTTGGCACAGATACGCAGTATTTT. It codes for CASSLKLAGVFGTDTQYF.

The chain joins TRBV10-3 to TRBJ1-1, with D perhaps matching TRBD1 (6 bases). V was clipped by 8 bases and J by 0 bases, with 16 bases between them. CDR1 is ENHRY, CDR2 SYGVKD, per germline. This CDR3 contains 15 residues. The chain's CDR3 is CAIRGTSDLNTEAFF. DNA for the CDR3: TGTGCCATCCGTGGGACATCAGACCTGAACACTGAAGCTTTCTTT.

This chain uses TRBV29-1 with TRBJ1-1; D call uncertain. Germline lookup yields CDR1 SQVTM and CDR2 ANQGSEA. The V end lost 8 bases, the J end lost 0 bases, and 16 bases lay between the germline ends. The CDR3 has 14 amino acids. The CDR3 DNA reads TGCAGCCACTTAAGGACGACGGTGAACACTGAAGCTTTCTTT. Translating it yields CSHLRTTVNTEAFF.

The rearrangement uses TRBV27 and TRBJ1-2; a weak D match, TRBD1 (5 bases). CDR3 size: 14 residues. The V gene's germline CDR1 is MNHEY and CDR2 SMNVEV (reference sequence). Trimming left V 0 bases short and J 4 bases short, with 9 bases between. In DNA form, the CDR3 reads TGTGCCAGCAGTTTATCGGCAGGGAGCTATGGCTACACCTTC. Translated: CASSLSAGSYGYTF.

V usage is TRBV18 and J usage is TRBJ1-5; D is perhaps TRBD1 (5 bases). The germline CDR1 and CDR2 sequences are KGHSH and LQKENI. V lost 3 bases, J lost 3 bases, and 15 bases lay in between. This CDR3 has 16 amino acids. CDR3 residues: CASSPNRGGNNQPQHF. The CDR3 bases are TGTGCCAGCTCACCCAACCGGGGGGGGAACAATCAGCCCCAGCATTTT.

J is TRBJ2-7 and V is TRBV6-6, with 8 bases lining up with TRBD2. CDR3 size: 13 residues. Looked up from germline, CDR1 is MNHNY and CDR2 is SVGAGI (reference sequence). Germline trimming cut 6 bases from V and 2 bases from J; bases unmatched to any gene: 3. CDR3 in amino acids: CASRLADPYEQYF. The CDR3 DNA follows: TGTGCCAGCAGACTAGCGGACCCCTACGAGCAGTACTTC.

V and J are TRBV5-1 and TRBJ2-5; unclear D gene. The CDR3 totals 13 residues. CDR1 is SGHRS, CDR2 YFSETQ, per germline. Between the trimmed V and J ends, which lost 4 bases and 2 bases, there was a span of 9 bases. In DNA form, the CDR3 reads TGCGCCAGCAGCCTCCGGGTTCAAGAGACCCAGTACTTC. Translated, it gives CASSLRVQETQYF.

The gene calls are TRBV5-5 and TRBJ2-1; D gene unclear. Trimming cost V 2 bases and J 3 bases, with 12 bases left between them. CDR1 is SGHKS, CDR2 YYEKEE, per germline (reference sequence). This CDR3 region has 15 residues. DNA for the CDR3: TGTGCCAGCAGCTTTGGTCTTGGAATCTACAATGAGCAGTTCTTC. Translation gives CASSFGLGIYNEQFF.

This clone was recorded once. V is TRBV28 and J is TRBJ1-5; TRBD1 might be the D (5 bases). Germline V gives CDR1 MDHEN, CDR2 SYDVKM. V lost 8 bases and J 5 bases, leaving 16 bases between the germline ends. The CDR3 has 14 amino acids. DNA for the CDR3: TGTGCCAGCTCTTCTGCGGGGGGGGATCAGCCCCAGCATTTT. This translates into CASSSAGGDQPQHF.

The chain recombines TRBV7-2 with TRBJ1-1, with 7 bases lining up with TRBD1. This CDR3 region has 14 residues. The germline V gene has CDR1 SGHTA and CDR2 FQGNSA. Unmatched junction bases numbered 6, after V lost 4 bases and J lost 4 bases. The CDR3 DNA follows: TGTGCCAGCAGCTCACGAGACAGGGCCACTGAAGCTTTCTTT. Encoded protein: CASSSRDRATEAFF.

The rearrangement links TRBV6-5 to TRBJ1-1; TRBD1 is a possible D gene (6 bases). The germline V and J ends were trimmed by 0 bases and 2 bases, with 13 bases remaining between them. The CDR3 has 16 residues. Germline V gene data show CDR1 as MNHEY and CDR2 as SVGAGI. CDR3 coding DNA: TGTGCCAGCAGTTACTCGCTGCCAGGGGAAAACACTGAAGCTTTCTTT. Translating gives CASSYSLPGENTEAFF.